This T cell receptor beta chain was found in a study of shared clonotypes between healthy human individuals. Here immunoSEQ multiplex PCR was the method, and the copy in TCRdb shows in-frame clones only, minus some. The sample includes about 680,000 clones, approximately 73% seen only once; the top ten take 1.5% to 2%. This clone was seen only once. This CDR3 has 14 amino acids. The germline gives CDR1 SGHTA, CDR2 FQGNSA. V gave up 2 bases and J gave up 7 bases, with 12 bases separating them. Source material: memory CD4+ T cells sorted from blood. Subset specified: CD45RA-negative fraction. The rearrangement uses TRBV7-2 and TRBJ1-5; D is undetermined. The sequence was obtained from a woman in her twenties or thirties in good health. The CDR3 DNA reads as TGTGCCAGCAGCTTAACCAAGGCGGACCAGCCCCAGCATTTT. Protein product: CASSLTKADQPQHF.